The 6 T cell receptor beta chains below all came from one sample that was sequenced in a study of blood T cells in healthy people across ages. A second about 6 to 11 cycle PCR used barcoded and J-beta primers. TCRdb ran MiXCR on the 5' RACE reads and lists one entry per CDR3 protein. Of some 670,000 distinct CDR3 sequences in the sample, 40% to 65% were seen once. Sequenced material: blood. The receptor source for this set is an elderly woman in good health.

About this clonotype itself: A much bigger clone sits one base away, suggesting this may be a read error. The rearrangement links TRBV20-1 to TRBJ2-1; possible D gene TRBD2, 6 bases. There are 13 residues in the CDR3. Trimming pared 5 bases from V and 9 bases from J, leaving 17 bases between. Germline CDR1 is DFQATT and CDR2 is SNEGSKA (reference sequence). Here the CDR3 DNA reads TGCAGTGCTTTCATCGGGAGTATCGGTGAGCAGTTCTTC. Protein product: CSAFIGSIGEQFF.

This clonotype has at least ten counts. The chain uses TRBV7-3 and TRBJ2-3; D remains ambiguous. The CDR3 length is 15 residues. Germline V gives CDR1 SGHTA, CDR2 FQGTGA. Trimming left V 5 bases short and J 1 base short, with 13 bases between. In DNA, the CDR3 is TGTGCCAGCAGCCCGTACCACTCCGGCACAGATACGCAGTATTTT. This gives the protein CASSPYHSGTDTQYF.

This rearrangement joins TRBV2 to TRBJ1-5; D not resolved. Trimming cost V 6 bases and J 3 bases, with 18 bases left between them. Germline CDR1 SNHLY, CDR2 FYNNEI. CDR3 size: 16 residues. CDR3 sequence reads: CASSPRVLLYNQPQHF. Written as DNA, the CDR3 is TGTGCCAGCAGCCCTCGGGTATTACTGTACAATCAGCCCCAGCATTTT.

This clonotype was recorded a few times. The chain joins TRBV9 to TRBJ2-5; TRBD2 matches at 11 bases. The closer fit of TRBJ2-7 to the DNA end suggests the J call may be wrong. From germline, CDR1 is SGDLS and CDR2 YYNGEE. This CDR3 region has 15 residues. CDR3 DNA: TGTGCCAGCAGCGTGTCCGGGACTAGCGGCTACGAGCAGTACTTC. Translated: CASSVSGTSGYEQYF.

This clonotype was detected only a few times. The chain recombines TRBV27 with TRBJ1-1, with 9 bases lining up with TRBD1. With 6 bases clipped from V and 6 bases from J, the junction kept 8 bases outside the gene matches. The V gene's germline CDR1 is MNHEY and CDR2 SMNVEV (reference sequence). CDR3 length equals 14 residues. The CDR3 reads CASRRIQGASEAFF. The CDR3 DNA sequence: TGTGCCAGCAGGCGTATACAGGGGGCCTCTGAAGCTTTCTTT.

About this clonotype itself: One base away lies a much larger clone, so this may be a sequencing read error. The chain has TRBV5-1 and TRBJ2-3, with D possibly TRBD2 on 6 matching bases. Germline loops: CDR1 SGHRS, CDR2 YFSETQ. The CDR3 has 16 amino acids. CDR3 loop: CASSWAGISGTDTRYF. CDR3 DNA: TGCGCCAGCAGCTGGGCGGGGATTTCTGGCACAGATACGCGGTATTTT.